The rows below give T cell receptor beta chains drawn from one sample of a study of OX40 agonist ivuxolimab in advanced cancers. The assay was immunoSEQ multiplex PCR, and TCRdb's table has in-frame clones only and misses some. Here the sample spans under 85,000 clones, around 88% being singletons. This specimen consisted of CD4+ or CD8+ T cells sorted from blood, obtained in a trial of the OX40 agonist ivuxolimab. The receptor set was obtained from an adult with an advanced solid tumor such as melanoma, head and neck, liver or kidney cancer. Each CDR3 is given with its conserved first and last residue. The order of the fields is J gene, V gene, CDR3 protein.

TRBJ2-5 | TRBV2 | CASSDRARETQYF
TRBJ2-7 | TRBV28 | CASSPPSGSLEQYF
TRBJ2-7 | TRBV18 | CASSGTSAGHEQYF
TRBJ2-5 | TRBV4-1 | CASSPARGRLLETQYF
TRBJ2-6 | TRBV19 | CASSISGTTSGANVLTF
TRBJ2-1 | TRBV19 | CASSSLALSYNEQFF
TRBJ2-1 | TRBV5-1 | CASSEYGTYNEQFF
TRBJ1-2 | TRBV18 | CASSPPGERYGYTF
TRBJ1-2 | TRBV7-8 | CASSLRQTNNYGYTF
TRBJ2-7 | TRBV6-1 | CAIEGRGPSYEQYF
TRBJ1-6 | TRBV2 | CASSPLWDTSAYSPLHF
TRBJ2-6 | TRBV5-1 | CASSSGGQTWGSGANVLTF
TRBJ2-3 | TRBV19 | CATRSGLTDTQYF
TRBJ2-5 | TRBV6-6 | CASRGGETQYF
TRBJ1-1 | TRBV6-6 | CASSKTADEAFF
TRBJ2-1 | TRBV6-5 | CASSLVGLPYNEQFF
TRBJ2-5 | TRBV28 | CASSSTRGTQETQYF
TRBJ1-2 | TRBV7-9 | CASSLEGGEGYTF
TRBJ1-2 | TRBV5-5 | CASSLNPGLGYGYTF
TRBJ1-1 | TRBV5-5 | CASSPSPTAETEAFF
TRBJ2-7 | TRBV7-6 | CASRGAGGYEQYF
TRBJ2-1 | TRBV7-9 | CASSPPGLAGGNEQFF
TRBJ2-3 | TRBV7-7 | CASSRQIGTTDTQYF
TRBJ2-4 | TRBV29-1 | CSVRGAEVDIQYF
TRBJ1-4 | TRBV9 | CASSASGTGEEKLFF
TRBJ2-2 | TRBV5-1 | CASSFRQGGTGELFF
TRBJ2-2 | TRBV19 | CASTYRVMGQANTGELFF
TRBJ1-6 | TRBV5-5 | CASTPLGGDYNSPLHF
TRBJ2-2 | TRBV9 | CASSGTANTGELFF
TRBJ2-3 | TRBV7-6 | CASSLGRTTDTQYF
TRBJ2-5 | TRBV5-1 | CASSFPGLETQYF
TRBJ1-6 | TRBV7-6 | CASSLLGTSGPYSPLHF
TRBJ1-1 | TRBV11-1 | CASSAGTEIEAFF
TRBJ1-3 | TRBV9 | CASGLGSFGNTIYF
TRBJ1-1 | TRBV7-9 | CASSPSLLGALTFF
TRBJ2-6 | TRBV4-1 | CASSPAGANVLTF
TRBJ1-3 | TRBV19 | CASSSGAAGNTIYF